The clone carrying this T cell receptor beta chain was seen more than once but under ten times. What it binds is unknown. This specimen comes from a study of T-cell reconstitution after alpha-beta-depleted transplantation in children. TCRbeta library construction was performed incorporating unique molecular identifiers. Each CDR3 protein gets one entry after TCRdb re-called the PCR reads with MiXCR. The data show around 500,000 distinct CDR3 sequences, with 20% to 25% seen just once and roughly 15% held by the top ten. The ends lost 3 bases at V and 8 bases at J; junction bases unmatched: 7. The CDR3 has 16 amino acids. Overall study findings and caveats: When one year had passed after transplant, most T-cell counts and diversity came from newly produced T cells. Several patients had high TCRbeta diversity at day 60; it came from surviving recipient T cells and thymic progenitors. Roughly two months post-transplant, alpha-beta T cells reportedly originated from several hundred graft clones that had expanded.

The rearrangement links TRBV12-3 or TRBV12-4 to TRBJ2-2; the match to TRBD1 covers 12 bases. Here the sequenced sample was PBMCs, mostly from graft donor cells, taken 360 days after TCRalphabeta/CD19-depleted stem cell transplant. The sequence was collected from a boy younger than two who had a stem cell transplant for acute myeloid leukemia, so the T cells may come from the graft donor. The CDR3 nucleotides are TGTGCCAGCAGTTTTATGGGACAGGGGGCCAGGGGGGAGCTGTTTTTT. Amino acids: CASSFMGQGARGELFF.